This T cell receptor beta chain was observed in a study of blood T cell repertoires in COVID-19 (dated by TCRdb to between 2020 and 2021). Regarding the study in general: The collaborator samples originated in the United States, Italy and Spain and spanned the acute and convalescent phases of COVID-19. Samples were obtained from the ongoing ImmuneRACE study (first 160 participants) and from 950 to 1,500 subjects provided by 6 global collaborators. The repertoires were made available in a free public database intended to serve as a resource for research on the immune response to SARS-CoV-2. Sample metadata almost always included a de-identified subject ID, COVID-19 status, age in years and sex. HLA class I and class II types, where available, came from metadata supplied by the sample provider rather than from assay-based typing. The material from the prospective study consisted of cDNA or gDNA derived from T cells, B-cell-depleted T cells, or PBMCs. Subjects who had been exposed to COVID-19, were actively infected with it, or had recovered from it provided the deeply sampled blood TCRbeta repertoires that made up the dataset. What the authors observed across the whole study: Clinical and demographic metadata were provided uncurated, with the amount varying by source and participant.

Sequences LGHDT (CDR1) and YNNKEL (CDR2) are obtained from the germline V gene (reference sequence). Compared with germline, V lacks 5 bases and J lacks 4 bases; bases without a gene match: 1. Reading from cysteine to phenylalanine, the CDR3 counts 12 amino acids. The retained sequence is limited to the CDR3, 36 bases, with the frame set at the first base. The immunoSEQ Assay, a bias-controlled multiplex PCR, was used to amplify TCRbeta CDR3 regions from genomic DNA. The authors' analysis ran thus. The number of nucleated cells in each sample was estimated by amplification of reference gene primers within the assay. To quantify the absolute abundance of each unique TCRbeta CDR3 rearrangement, sequence reads were collapsed and filtered. Productive Simpson clonality was computed per sample as the square root of Simpson's diversity index over productive rearrangements. The clones in this table, taken by TCRdb from immuneACCESS, are in-frame only. Not every clone is retained; where verified, under half of the shortfall comes from an unresolved V gene, and the cause of the rest is unknown. V, J and clone size reflect that table, while D and trimming were determined from the DNA. The sample yields roughly 100,000 clones; 80% to 95% were counted once. The top ten clones comprise around 4.4% of the sample.

This clone was seen just once. The antigen this receptor binds is unknown. No base-level quality is on record; no much larger clone is a single base apart. The collaborating institutions used their own protocols to collect whole blood in K2EDTA tubes. For TCRbeta analysis, collaborator samples were shipped as frozen whole blood, as isolated PBMCs, or as DNA extracted from either sample type. Material: peripheral blood. The V and J genes are TRBV3-1 (or the pseudogene TRBV3-2) and TRBJ1-1, with TRBD1 identical over 7 junction bases. The TCR was taken from a man younger than 35 with acute or convalescent COVID-19. The sequenced DNA is TGTGCCAGCAGCTACAGGGGCACTGAAGCTTTCTTT. It codes for CASSYRGTEAFF.